The 14 T cell receptor beta chains below were found in one sample sequenced in a study of blood T cell repertoires in COVID-19 (dated by TCRdb to about 2020). Preparation of the library involved the immunoSEQ multiplex PCR assay. This is the immuneACCESS table as TCRdb keeps it, with only in-frame sequences that have V and J called. A part of the clones is gone; compared with another copy, unresolved V genes explain less than half, and the rest is unexplained. The sample has about 200,000 clones on record, approximately 90% of them singletons. The top ten clones comprise 3.5% to 5% of the sample. Sequencing was done on a sample of peripheral blood. These receptors came from a man aged 45-60 years with acute or convalescent COVID-19.

The gene calls are TRBV14 and TRBJ1-1, with TRBD1 matching over 9 bases. The CDR3 has 16 residues. Germline V CDR1 and CDR2: SGHDN, FVKESK. With 0 bases clipped from V and 1 base from J, the junction kept 3 bases outside the gene matches. This CDR3 reads CASSQDWGQGNTEAFF. The CDR3 DNA is TGTGCCAGCAGCCAAGATTGGGGACAGGGGAACACTGAAGCTTTCTTT.

The chain uses TRBV19 and TRBJ1-1, with D unresolved. The CDR3 runs to 13 residues. Germline V CDR1 and CDR2: LNHDA, SQIVND (reference sequence). V lost 3 bases, J lost 0 bases, and 5 bases lay in between. DNA of the CDR3: TGTGCCAGTAGTATGTTCGTGAACACTGAAGCTTTCTTT. Its translation: CASSMFVNTEAFF.

The chain carries TRBV16 and TRBJ2-3; D is uncertain. The CDR3 covers 17 residues. Looked up from germline, CDR1 is KGHSY and CDR2 is FQNENV. V dropped 1 base and J dropped 6 bases, with 20 bases sitting between them. CDR3: CASSQFDFDNLADTQYF. In DNA, the CDR3 is TGTGCCAGCAGCCAATTTGATTTCGACAATCTGGCGGATACGCAGTATTTT.

The rearrangement uses TRBV29-1 and TRBJ2-7; TRBD1 matches at 7 bases. Germline assignment: CDR1 SQVTM and CDR2 ANQGSEA. V trimming: 7 bases; J trimming: 2 bases; junction bases outside the gene matches: 5. This CDR3 contains 12 residues. CDR3 DNA: TGCAGCGCCGCCGGGACAGCCTACGAGCAGTACTTC. Protein: CSAAGTAYEQYF.

The J gene is TRBJ2-1, the V gene TRBV6-5; D uncertain. Trimming pared 0 bases from V and 6 bases from J, leaving 9 bases between. Germline lookup yields CDR1 MNHEY and CDR2 SVGAGI. The CDR3 spans 14 residues. The chain's CDR3 is CASSYSWQVNEQFF. CDR3 DNA sequence: TGTGCCAGCAGTTACTCATGGCAGGTCAATGAGCAGTTCTTC.

A single count supports this clone. The chain carries TRBV5-1 and TRBJ2-5; a weak D match, TRBD2 (7 bases). This CDR3 comprises 16 residues. Germline V gene sequence: CDR1 SGHRS, CDR2 YFSETQ. Trimming pared 4 bases from V and 2 bases from J, leaving 18 bases between. Here the CDR3 reads CASSLALGGAQETQYF. CDR3 nucleotides: TGCGCCAGCAGCCTCGCCCTGGGGGGGGCTCAAGAGACCCAGTACTTC.

J is TRBJ1-4 and V is TRBV5-1, with D perhaps matching TRBD1 (6 bases). Germline V gene sequence: CDR1 SGHRS, CDR2 YFSETQ. The CDR3 spans 17 residues. Trimming stripped 0 bases from V and 5 bases from J, with 17 bases between. The CDR3 sequence is CASSLARGPNGNEKLFF. CDR3 DNA sequence: TGCGCCAGCAGCTTGGCCAGGGGCCCGAATGGAAATGAAAAACTGTTTTTT.

This chain joins TRBV6-2 or TRBV6-3 and TRBJ2-1, with 8 bases that match TRBD2. V shed 0 bases and J 6 bases; nucleotides not matched to a gene: 7. Looked up from germline, CDR1 is MNHEY and CDR2 is SVGEGT. The CDR3 extends over 16 amino acids. Here the CDR3 reads CASSYSAGGVVNEQFF. Written as DNA, the CDR3 is TGTGCCAGCAGTTACTCGGCGGGGGGTGTGGTCAATGAGCAGTTCTTC.

This chain uses TRBV18 with TRBJ2-2, with D possibly being TRBD1 (6 bases). The V gene lost 6 bases and the J gene lost 2 bases, with 10 bases spanning the gap. The CDR3 extends over 14 amino acids. Germline CDR1 is KGHSH and CDR2 is LQKENI. The CDR3 DNA reads as TGTGCCAGCTCTTGGACAGAAAACACCGGGGAGCTGTTTTTT. This codes for CASSWTENTGELFF.

The chain combines TRBV21-1 with TRBJ1-2; whether TRBD1, the table's D call, matches the DNA was not checked. TRBV21-1 is flagged as a pseudogene. The CDR3 extends over 14 amino acids. The CDR3 sequence is CASSKGGPDYGYTF. The DNA of the CDR3 is TGTGCCAGCAGCAAAGGGGGGCCCGACTATGGCTACACCTTC.

V gene TRBV5-6 combines with J gene TRBJ1-2; a possible D gene is TRBD1 (6 bases). The length of the CDR3 is 14 residues. V lost 4 bases, J lost 2 bases, and 12 bases lay in between. Germline lookup yields CDR1 SGHDT and CDR2 YYEEEE. The CDR3 region is CASSPMDRNYGYTF. CDR3 in DNA: TGTGCCAGCAGCCCTATGGACAGAAACTATGGCTACACCTTC. Variable domain in full (rest from reference TRBV5-6 and TRBJ1-2): DAGVTQSPTHLIKTRGQQVTLRCSPKSGHDTVSWYQQALGQGPQFIFQYYEEEERQRGNFPDRFSGHQFPNYSSELNVNALLLGDSALYLCASSPMDRNYGYTFGSGTRLTVV.

The gene calls are TRBV5-6 and TRBJ1-5, with D possibly TRBD1 on 5 matching bases. CDR1 SGHDT and CDR2 YYEEEE come from the germline V gene. CDR3 size: 15 residues. Trimming took 6 bases from V and 4 from J, leaving 17 bases between them. The CDR3: CASTLGGGPNQPQHF. DNA for the CDR3: TGTGCCAGCACCCTCGGGGGGGGACCGAATCAGCCCCAGCATTTT.

The chain employs TRBV29-1 and TRBJ1-6; D remains ambiguous. This CDR3 region has 13 residues. Germline CDR1 and CDR2: SQVTM and ANQGSEA. Trimming cost V 5 bases and J 7 bases, with 12 bases left between them. The CDR3 nucleotides read TGCAGCGTTACGTTTACCGAGAATTCACCCCTCCACTTT. It translates to CSVTFTENSPLHF.

A single count supports this clone. The genes are TRBV19 and TRBJ2-1; D is unclear. Trimming cost V 4 bases and J 8 bases, with 9 bases left between them. This CDR3 is 12 amino acids long. Germline lookup yields CDR1 LNHDA and CDR2 SQIVND (reference sequence). CDR3 DNA: TGTGCCAGTAGTAACCGACGGGATGAGCAGTTCTTC. Encoded protein: CASSNRRDEQFF. Drawing the rest from reference TRBV19 and TRBJ2-1, the complete variable domain is DGGITQSPKYLFRKEGQNVTLSCEQNLNHDAMYWYRQDPGQGLRLIYYSQIVNDFQKGDIAEGYSVSREKKESFPLTVTSAQKNPTAFYLCASSNRRDEQFFGPGTRLTVL.